These T cell receptor beta chains were read from a single sample in a study of T cell responses to AZD1222 COVID-19 vaccine. Sequencing was performed with immunoSEQ multiplex PCR; in TCRdb, only in-frame clones are kept and a portion is missing. Counted here are some 100,000 clones, more than 70% occurring once; the ten biggest clones make up about 15%. Sequenced material: peripheral blood, taken on day 0 of AZD1222 vaccination. The receptor set was obtained from an adult in good health. CDR3s include the opening cysteine and the closing phenylalanine or tryptophan. D genes are given only for firm matches. Part of the rows lack a size; the others show once, few, many or a class for expanded clones.

clone size: NA
J gene: TRBJ1-6
D gene: NA
V gene: TRBV5-6
CDR3 protein: CASTQTDSFYNSPLHF
CDR3 DNA: TGTGCCAGCACCCAAACCGACAGTTTCTATAATTCACCCCTCCACTTT

clone size: NA
J gene: TRBJ2-7
D gene: NA
V gene: TRBV5-1
CDR3 protein: CASSLDGREQYF
CDR3 DNA: TGCGCCAGCAGCTTGGATGGGAGAGAGCAGTACTTC

clone size: NA
J gene: TRBJ1-1
D gene: NA
V gene: TRBV30
CDR3 protein: CAWSRQANTEAFF
CDR3 DNA: TGTGCCTGGAGTAGACAGGCGAACACTGAAGCTTTCTTT

clone size: once
J gene: TRBJ1-2
D gene: NA
V gene: TRBV6-5
CDR3 protein: CASRQTGVFVGYTF
CDR3 DNA: TGTGCCAGCAGGCAGACGGGGGTCTTCGTCGGCTACACCTTC

clone size: NA
J gene: TRBJ2-2
D gene: NA
V gene: TRBV5-4
CDR3 protein: CASSFRQSNTGELFF
CDR3 DNA: TGTGCCAGCAGCTTCCGTCAGTCGAACACCGGGGAGCTGTTTTTT

clone size: NA
J gene: TRBJ1-1
D gene: NA
V gene: TRBV7-8
CDR3 protein: CASRKTENTEAFF
CDR3 DNA: TGTGCCAGCAGAAAGACAGAAAACACTGAAGCTTTCTTT

clone size: NA
J gene: TRBJ1-4
D gene: TRBD1
V gene: TRBV9
CDR3 protein: CASSARGQFNEKLFF
CDR3 DNA: TGTGCCAGCAGCGCAAGGGGACAGTTTAATGAAAAACTGTTTTTT

clone size: NA
J gene: TRBJ1-2
D gene: NA
V gene: TRBV9
CDR3 protein: CASQTRGRGYTF
CDR3 DNA: TGTGCCAGCCAGACCCGGGGGCGCGGCTACACCTTC

clone size: NA
J gene: TRBJ1-1
D gene: NA
V gene: TRBV7-9
CDR3 protein: CASSFSGANTEAFF
CDR3 DNA: TGTGCCAGCAGCTTTTCCGGGGCGAACACTGAAGCTTTCTTT

clone size: NA
J gene: TRBJ1-1
D gene: TRBD1
V gene: TRBV3-1/TRBV3-2
CDR3 protein: CASSLRQGTNTEAFF
CDR3 DNA: TGTGCCAGCAGCCTCAGACAGGGAACGAACACTGAAGCTTTCTTT

clone size: NA
J gene: TRBJ2-5
D gene: NA
V gene: TRBV20-1
CDR3 protein: CSVTVSETQYF
CDR3 DNA: TGCAGTGTTACAGTCTCTGAGACCCAGTACTTC